Presented here are 25 T cell receptor beta chains from one specimen sequenced in a study of cytomegalovirus exposure and HLA in healthy donors (dated by TCRdb to 2016 to 2017). The library was generated by the immunoSEQ multiplex PCR assay. The multiplex PCR relied on a mix of 60 forward primers for TCR Vbeta segments and 13 reverse primers for TCR Jbeta segments. The table comes from immuneACCESS by way of TCRdb, which keeps in-frame sequences with V and J called. Part of the clones is missing from these tables; in studies checked, under half for an unresolved V gene and the rest for unknown reasons. The sample data list some 120,000 clones, and 85% of these were observed just once. Over 6.5% of the sample is taken by the ten largest. Sequencing input: PBMCs. These receptors were collected from a woman aged 25 to 39 in good health and CMV-seropositive.

This sequence joins TRBV6-1 and TRBJ1-1, with 11 bases aligning to TRBD1. Germline V gives CDR1 MNHNS, CDR2 SASEGT. There are 13 residues in the CDR3. With V trimmed by 8 bases and J by 5 bases, 4 bases remained unmatched. DNA for the CDR3: TGTGCCAGCGGACGGGACAGGGGGACTGAAGCTTTCTTT. Its protein is CASGRDRGTEAFF.

V gene TRBV28 combines with J gene TRBJ1-6, with 9 positions matching TRBD1. Germline CDR1 reads MDHEN; CDR2 reads SYDVKM. J gave up 7 bases and V 4 bases, and 11 bases lay outside the gene matches. The CDR3 consists of 17 residues. For the CDR3, the DNA is TGTGCCAGCAGTTCCAACCTGGACAGGGGTAAGAATTCACCCCTCCACTTT. Amino acid sequence: CASSSNLDRGKNSPLHF. Variable domain in full (rest from reference TRBV28 and TRBJ1-6): DVKVTQSSRYLVKRTGEKVFLECVQDMDHENMFWYRQDPGLGLRLIYFSYDVKMKEKGDIPEGYSVSREKKERFSLILESASTNQTSMYLCASSSNLDRGKNSPLHFGNGTRLTVT.

The chain has TRBV5-1 and TRBJ1-2, with a weak D call TRBD1 (5 bases). V was clipped by 2 bases and J by 6 bases, with 14 bases between them. The CDR3 is 14 amino acids. Per germline, CDR1 SGHRS and CDR2 YFSETQ. The CDR3 DNA reads TGCGCCAGCAGCTTACCCGGGGGGACTAATGGCTACACCTTC. Its translation: CASSLPGGTNGYTF.

The chain joins TRBV6-5 to TRBJ1-1, with D hard to call. V was pared by 2 bases and J by 5 bases, with 9 bases between. In germline, CDR1 is MNHEY, CDR2 SVGAGI. The CDR3 runs 13 residues. The CDR3 sequence is CASSYREGTEAFF. CDR3 in DNA: TGTGCCAGCAGTTACAGGGAGGGAACTGAAGCTTTCTTT.

The chain is built from TRBV28 and TRBJ1-2, with D hard to call. The CDR3 spans 17 residues. Trimming pared 5 bases from V and 1 base from J, leaving 20 bases between. Germline V gives CDR1 MDHEN, CDR2 SYDVKM. This chain's CDR3 is CASSVVDSDFINYGYTF. CDR3 in DNA: TGTGCCAGCAGTGTAGTCGATTCTGACTTCATTAACTATGGCTACACCTTC.

The chain links TRBV5-4 to TRBJ2-3, with 7 bases aligning to TRBD1. Germline V gene data show CDR1 as SGHNT and CDR2 as YYREEE (reference sequence). This CDR3 comprises 15 residues. Trimming removed 4 bases from V and 2 bases from J; junction bases left unmatched: 7. The CDR3 protein is CASSGGDRVTDTQYF. The DNA for the CDR3 is TGTGCCAGCAGCGGGGGCGACAGGGTCACAGATACGCAGTATTTT. Drawing the rest from reference TRBV5-4 and TRBJ2-3, the complete variable domain is ETGVTQSPTHLIKTRGQQVTLRCSSQSGHNTVSWYQQALGQGPQFIFQYYREEENGRGNFPPRFSGLQFPNYSSELNVNALELDDSALYLCASSGGDRVTDTQYFGPGTRLTVL.

The V gene is TRBV6-1, the J gene TRBJ1-5; D is perhaps TRBD1 (5 bases). Trimming pared 8 bases from V and 10 bases from J, leaving 15 bases between. This CDR3 has 12 amino acids. The V gene's germline CDR1 is MNHNS and CDR2 SASEGT. CDR3 DNA sequence: TGTGCCAGCGGCCAGGGCAATCGCCCCCAGCATTTT. It is translated as CASGQGNRPQHF.

The V gene is TRBV28, the J gene TRBJ1-2; TRBD1 aligns across 8 bases. The V gene end was trimmed by 7 bases and the J gene end by 5 bases; junction bases not matched to a gene: 9. The CDR3 spans 14 residues. Germline loops: CDR1 MDHEN, CDR2 SYDVKM. As DNA, the CDR3 is TGTGCCAGCACCCCAGGCGACAGGGGTTATGGCTACACCTTC. This sequence encodes CASTPGDRGYGYTF.

The chain uses TRBV9 and TRBJ1-5; 7 positions agree with TRBD1. The CDR3 extends over 13 amino acids. Trimming cost V 3 bases and J 4 bases; bases outside gene matches: 1. The germline gives CDR1 SGDLS, CDR2 YYNGEE. Here the CDR3 DNA reads TGTGCCAGCAGCGGACAGGGAAATCAGCCCCAGCATTTT. This codes for CASSGQGNQPQHF. The entire variable domain, with the rest obtained from reference TRBV9 and TRBJ1-5, is as follows: DSGVTQTPKHLITATGQRVTLRCSPRSGDLSVYWYQQSLDQGLQFLIQYYNGEERAKGNILERFSAQQFPDLHSELNLSSLELGDSALYFCASSGQGNQPQHFGDGTRLSIL.

CDR3 DNA: TGCGCCAGCAGCTTGGCTCGGGGGGGAGATGGCTACACCTTC. This gives the protein CASSLARGGDGYTF. The genes are TRBV5-1 and TRBJ1-2; TRBD1 is a possible D gene (5 bases). The CDR3 is 14 residues long. In germline, CDR1 is SGHRS, CDR2 YFSETQ. V lost 0 bases and J 6 bases, leaving 12 bases between the germline ends.

There are a few counts of this clone. The chain couples TRBV2 to TRBJ2-1, with 8 bases lining up with TRBD2. Germline CDR1 SNHLY, CDR2 FYNNEI. Trimming at V came to 4 bases and at J to 0 bases, leaving 5 bases not matched to a gene. The CDR3 spans 16 residues. The CDR3 DNA is TGTGCCAGCAGTGCTCTAGCGGGCCGCTCCTACAATGAGCAGTTCTTC. Protein sequence: CASSALAGRSYNEQFF. The complete variable domain, with remaining parts taken from reference TRBV2 and TRBJ2-1, reads EPEVTQTPSHQVTQMGQEVILRCVPISNHLYFYWYRQILGQKVEFLVSFYNNEISEKSEIFDDQFSVERPDGSNFTLKIRSTKLEDSAMYFCASSALAGRSYNEQFFGPGTRLTVL.

The chain combines TRBV28 with TRBJ1-1; D call uncertain. This CDR3 is 18 amino acids long. Per germline, CDR1 MDHEN and CDR2 SYDVKM. Trimming took 7 bases from V and 1 from J, leaving 25 bases between them. CDR3 coding DNA: TGTGCCAGCAAGGTTCCCGGGGTGAGCGCCGCCCGGAACACTGAAGCTTTCTTT. Translated: CASKVPGVSAARNTEAFF.

This clone was seen more than once but under ten times. The gene calls are TRBV6-6 and TRBJ2-7; TRBD2 is a possible D gene (6 bases). The germline gives CDR1 MNHNY, CDR2 SVGAGI (reference sequence). The CDR3 extends over 14 amino acids. V lost 6 bases and J lost 3, with 15 bases in between. CDR3 sequence (DNA): TGTGCCAGCAGACCGCCGGGACTGAGCTACGAGCAGTACTTC. Protein sequence: CASRPPGLSYEQYF.

The V and J genes are TRBV28 and TRBJ1-1; no firm D call. Trimming left V 8 bases short and J 1 base short, with 8 bases between. The CDR3 is made up of 12 amino acids. Germline V CDR1 and CDR2: MDHEN, SYDVKM. The CDR3 sequence is CASLVGNTEAFF. In DNA, the CDR3 is TGTGCCAGCCTAGTAGGGAACACTGAAGCTTTCTTT.

The rearrangement uses TRBV5-1 and TRBJ2-7, with TRBD2 matching over 13 bases. The V gene end was trimmed by 3 bases and the J gene end by 5 bases; junction bases not matched to a gene: 2. This CDR3 region has 14 residues. The germline V gene encodes CDR1 SGHRS and CDR2 YFSETQ. The chain's CDR3 is CASSWGTSGNEQYF. CDR3 sequence (DNA): TGCGCCAGCAGCTGGGGGACTAGCGGGAACGAGCAGTACTTC.

CDR3 sequence (DNA): TGTGCCAGCAGTGCCTGGACTAGCGGCAGCTCCTACAATGAGCAGTTCTTC. Translating it yields CASSAWTSGSSYNEQFF. The rearrangement joins TRBV2 to TRBJ2-1; 10 bases are a match to TRBD2. V gave up 4 bases and J gave up 0 bases; unmatched junction bases: 6. The CDR3 contains 17 residues. The germline V gene encodes CDR1 SNHLY and CDR2 FYNNEI.

The CDR3 loop is CASSPGQTNYGYTF. CDR3 DNA: TGTGCCAGCAGCCCGGGACAGACGAACTATGGCTACACCTTC. The chain combines TRBV27 with TRBJ1-2, with 7 nucleotides matching TRBD1. V lost 6 bases, J lost 2 bases, and 6 bases stayed unmatched. Germline assignment: CDR1 MNHEY and CDR2 SMNVEV (reference sequence). The CDR3 runs to 14 residues.

The genes are TRBV6-4 and TRBJ2-1; 12 bases map to TRBD2. Germline V gives CDR1 MRHNA, CDR2 SNTAGT. CDR3 length equals 16 residues. With V trimmed by 7 bases and J by 6 bases, 10 bases remained unmatched. The CDR3 DNA reads as TGTGCCAGCAATCCTAGCGGGGGGGATCCTATCAATGAGCAGTTCTTC. Translating gives CASNPSGGDPINEQFF.

CDR3 in DNA: TGCGCCAGCAGCTTGGGGGCTGTCAATAATAATGAGCAGTTCTTC. It yields the protein CASSLGAVNNNEQFF. This chain connects TRBV5-1 to TRBJ2-1; D gene ambiguous. Germline lookup yields CDR1 SGHRS and CDR2 YFSETQ. The CDR3 length is 15 residues. The V end lost 0 bases, the J end lost 7 bases, and 14 bases lay between the germline ends.

The V call is TRBV28, the J call TRBJ2-7, with a possible D match to TRBD1 (6 bases). Trimming removed 5 bases from V and 6 bases from J, with 8 bases in between. The V gene's germline CDR1 is MDHEN and CDR2 SYDVKM. The CDR3 is 11 amino acids. The DNA of the CDR3 is TGTGCCAGCAGTCTGACAGGCGAGCAGTACTTC. Amino acid sequence: CASSLTGEQYF.

As DNA, the CDR3 is TGTGCCAGCAGTCCAGCAGGGAGCAATCAGCCCCAGCATTTT. Amino acids: CASSPAGSNQPQHF. This chain joins TRBV28 and TRBJ1-5; possible D gene TRBD1, 5 bases. The ends were cut back, 5 bases at V and 1 base at J, with 9 bases in the middle. There are 14 residues in the CDR3. Looked up from germline, CDR1 is MDHEN and CDR2 is SYDVKM.

The chain couples TRBV7-9 to TRBJ2-7, with 7 positions matching TRBD1. Germline CDR1 is SEHNR and CDR2 is FQNEAQ (reference sequence). The J segment lost 3 bases and the V segment lost 2 bases, leaving 4 bases of the junction unmatched. The CDR3 sequence is 14 residues long. CDR3 coding DNA: TGTGCCAGCAGCTTAAGGGACAGCCTCTACGAGCAGTACTTC. Translating gives CASSLRDSLYEQYF.

The V gene is TRBV18, the J gene TRBJ2-7; 9 bases fit TRBD2. The CDR3 spans 12 residues. Germline trimming cut 6 bases from V and 6 bases from J; bases unmatched to any gene: 3. Germline assignment: CDR1 KGHSH and CDR2 LQKENI. CDR3 amino acids: CASSSGSGEQYF. CDR3 coding DNA: TGTGCCAGCTCTAGCGGGAGTGGCGAGCAGTACTTC. Together with reference TRBV18 and TRBJ2-7, the CDR3 gives the full variable domain: NAGVMQNPRHLVRRRGQEARLRCSPMKGHSHVYWYRQLPEEGLKFMVYLQKENIIDESGMPKERFSAEFPKEGPSILRIQQVVRGDSAAYFCASSSGSGEQYFGPGTRLTVT.

The genes are TRBV5-1 and TRBJ2-5, with 7 bases matching TRBD2. The DNA end is a closer match to TRBJ2-7, so the J assignment may be wrong. This CDR3 is 13 amino acids long. Germline CDR1 is SGHRS and CDR2 is YFSETQ. CDR3 nucleotides: TGCGCCAGCAGCTTGGAAAGCGGGGACGAGCAGTACTTC. Translating it yields CASSLESGDEQYF.

This clone was counted a single time. In DNA form, the CDR3 reads TGTGCCTGGTCCCCCCTGACAGGGACTTTCTTT. Its translation is CAWSPLTGTFF. This sequence joins TRBV30 and TRBJ1-1; TRBD1 matches 7 bases. The CDR3 runs 11 residues. V lost 5 bases and J lost 12; bases outside the gene matches: 9. Germline V gene sequence: CDR1 GTSNPN, CDR2 SVGIG (reference sequence).